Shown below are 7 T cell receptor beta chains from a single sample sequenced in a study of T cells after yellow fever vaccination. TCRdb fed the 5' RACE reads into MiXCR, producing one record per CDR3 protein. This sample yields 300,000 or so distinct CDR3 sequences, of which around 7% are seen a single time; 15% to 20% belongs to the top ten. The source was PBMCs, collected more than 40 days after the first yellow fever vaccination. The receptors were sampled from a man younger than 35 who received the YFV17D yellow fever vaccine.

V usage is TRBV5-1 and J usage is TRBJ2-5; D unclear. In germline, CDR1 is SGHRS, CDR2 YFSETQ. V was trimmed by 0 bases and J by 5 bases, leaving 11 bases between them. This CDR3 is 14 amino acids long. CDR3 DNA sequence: TGCGCCAGCAGCTTGGCCTCGGCTGAGGAGACCCAGTACTTC. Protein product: CASSLASAEETQYF.

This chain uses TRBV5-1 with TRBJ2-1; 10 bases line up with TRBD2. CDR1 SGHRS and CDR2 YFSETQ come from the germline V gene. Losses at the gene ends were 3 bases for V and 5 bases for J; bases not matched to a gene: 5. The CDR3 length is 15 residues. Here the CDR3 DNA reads TGCGCCAGCAGCTCTTCCGGGACTAGCGACAATGAGCAGTTCTTC. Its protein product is CASSSSGTSDNEQFF.

DNA for the CDR3: TGTGCCAGCAGCTTTGGCCCAGGAAGCACCGGGGAGCTGTTTTTT. This codes for CASSFGPGSTGELFF. The chain employs TRBV5-4 and TRBJ2-2; D is ambiguous. V was cut by 2 bases and J by 4 bases, with 12 bases left in between. CDR1 is SGHNT and CDR2 is YYREEE in the germline V gene (reference sequence). The CDR3 extends over 15 amino acids.

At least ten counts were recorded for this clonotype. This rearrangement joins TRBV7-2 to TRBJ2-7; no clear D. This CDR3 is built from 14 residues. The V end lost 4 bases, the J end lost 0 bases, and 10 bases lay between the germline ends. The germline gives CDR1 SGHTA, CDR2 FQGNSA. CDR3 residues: CASSSTAGSYEQYF. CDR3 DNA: TGTGCCAGCAGCTCCACAGCAGGCTCCTACGAGCAGTACTTC.

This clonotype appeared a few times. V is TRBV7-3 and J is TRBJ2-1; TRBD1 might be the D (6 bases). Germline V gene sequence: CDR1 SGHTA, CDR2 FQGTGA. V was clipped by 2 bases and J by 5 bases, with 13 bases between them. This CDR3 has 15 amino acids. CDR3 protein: CASSLYRGGDNEQFF. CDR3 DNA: TGTGCCAGCAGCTTATACCGAGGGGGAGACAATGAGCAGTTCTTC.

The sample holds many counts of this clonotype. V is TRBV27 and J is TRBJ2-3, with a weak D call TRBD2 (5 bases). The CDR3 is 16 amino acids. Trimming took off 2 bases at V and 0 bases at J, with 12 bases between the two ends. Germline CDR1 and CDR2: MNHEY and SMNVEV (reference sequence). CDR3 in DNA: TGTGCCAGCAGTTTACGTTACGGGATTAGCACAGATACGCAGTATTTT. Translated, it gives CASSLRYGISTDTQYF.

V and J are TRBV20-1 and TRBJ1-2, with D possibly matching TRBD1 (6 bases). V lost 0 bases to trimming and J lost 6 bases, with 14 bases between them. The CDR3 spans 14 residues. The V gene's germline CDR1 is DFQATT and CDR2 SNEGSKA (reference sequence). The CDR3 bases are TGCAGTGCTAGAGACGCACAGGGAGGTGATGGCTACACCTTC. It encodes CSARDAQGGDGYTF.